This T cell receptor beta chain derives from a study of OX40 agonist ivuxolimab in advanced cancers. Assay used: immunoSEQ multiplex PCR; TCRdb lists only in-frame clones, some missing. Of approximately 57,000 clones listed, roughly 77% are singletons. V lost 1 base, J lost 6 bases, and 10 bases lay in between. The germline CDR1 and CDR2 sequences are SGHVS and FQNEAQ. There are 14 residues in the CDR3. V usage is TRBV7-8 and J usage is TRBJ2-1; unclear D gene. The source is an adult with an advanced solid tumor such as melanoma, head and neck, liver or kidney cancer. The material sequenced was CD4+ or CD8+ T cells sorted from blood, taken in a trial of the OX40 agonist ivuxolimab. The CDR3 DNA is TGTGCCAGCAGCTTAGATAGGGTGGGCAATGAGCAGTTCTTC. It specifies CASSLDRVGNEQFF.